This T cell receptor (beta chain) derives from a study of blood T cell repertoires in COVID-19. Overall study context: The origin of the acute and convalescent COVID-19 samples was the United States, Italy and Spain. PBMCs, B-cell-depleted T cells, or T cells were the source of the cDNA or gDNA that made up the material.

In the authors' methods: Estimation of nucleated cell counts relied on the amplification of reference gene primers. The repertoire was sequenced with immunoSEQ multiplex PCR; TCRdb's copy has only in-frame clones and lacks some. V and J calls and clone size are as listed in that table; D and trimming were resolved from the DNA. The table shows under 150,000 clones, with over 75% occurring only once. The J segment lost 3 bases and the V segment lost 5 bases, leaving 10 bases of the junction unmatched. The germline gives CDR1 MNHEY, CDR2 SMNVEV (reference sequence). The CDR3 consists of 16 residues. The chain couples TRBV27 to TRBJ2-5, with 9 positions matching TRBD2. Source material: peripheral blood. The sequence derives from an elderly man with acute or convalescent COVID-19. Written as DNA, the CDR3 is TGTGCCAGCAGTAGCCACGGCCAGCGGGGGGAAGAGACCCAGTACTTC. Translating gives CASSSHGQRGEETQYF.